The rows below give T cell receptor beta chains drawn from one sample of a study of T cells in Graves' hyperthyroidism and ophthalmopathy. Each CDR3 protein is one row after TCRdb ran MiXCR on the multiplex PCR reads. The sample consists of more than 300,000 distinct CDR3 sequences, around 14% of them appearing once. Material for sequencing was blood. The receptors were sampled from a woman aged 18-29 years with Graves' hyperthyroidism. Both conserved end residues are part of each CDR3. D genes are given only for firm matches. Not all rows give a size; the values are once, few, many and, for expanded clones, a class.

CASSLAAYGYTF | TGTGCCAGCAGCTTGGCAGCATATGGCTACACCTTC | TRBV5-6 | . | . | TRBJ1-2
CASSVGPDDMNTEAFF | TGTGCCAGCAGTGTGGGGCCGGATGATATGAACACTGAAGCTTTCTTT | TRBV2 | . | many | TRBJ1-1
CASSLKVHEQFF | TGTGCCAGCAGCTTAAAGGTCCATGAGCAGTTCTTC | TRBV11-2 | . | many | TRBJ2-1
CATSDGLAGVDTQYF | TGTGCCACCAGTGACGGACTAGCGGGAGTAGATACGCAGTATTTT | TRBV24-1 | TRBD2 | . | TRBJ2-3
CASSVATQGGNEKLFF | TGTGCCAGCAGCGTAGCTACACAGGGGGGCAATGAAAAACTGTTTTTT | TRBV9 | TRBD1 | . | TRBJ1-4
CASSWSSNYGYTF | TGTGCCAGCAGTTGGAGCTCTAACTATGGCTACACCTTC | TRBV11-2 | . | many | TRBJ1-2
CAISSRGGELFF | TGTGCCATCAGTTCTCGGGGCGGGGAGCTGTTTTTT | TRBV10-3 | . | . | TRBJ2-2
CASSELQGTSGYTF | TGTGCCAGCAGTGAATTACAGGGTACCTCGGGCTACACCTTC | TRBV6-1 | . | many | TRBJ1-2
CASSRGLETGELFF | TGTGCCAGCAGCCGCGGGTTGGAGACCGGGGAGCTGTTTTTT | TRBV7-9 | . | many | TRBJ2-2
CASSSAPYQETQYF | TGTGCCAGTAGTTCCGCTCCATACCAAGAGACCCAGTACTTC | TRBV19 | . | many | TRBJ2-5
CASSSRSSGANVLTF | TGTGCCAGCAGTAGCAGGAGCTCTGGGGCCAACGTCCTGACTTTC | TRBV27 | . | . | TRBJ2-6
CTSKTLAGGNTGELFF | TGTACCAGCAAAACTCTAGCGGGAGGGAACACCGGGGAGCTGTTTTTT | TRBV27 | TRBD2 | few | TRBJ2-2
CASSKGGGNTQYF | TGTGCCAGCAGCAAGGGGGGGGGAAATACGCAGTATTTT | TRBV7-9 | . | few | TRBJ2-3
CASSLPQGKETQYF | TGTGCCAGCAGCTTGCCACAGGGGAAAGAGACCCAGTACTTC | TRBV5-5 | TRBD1 | few | TRBJ2-5
CASTSPGLETQYF | TGTGCCAGCACCTCTCCAGGGTTAGAGACCCAGTACTTC | TRBV6-1 | . | many | TRBJ2-5
CASSLVVRGTNEQFF | TGTGCCAGCAGCTTAGTTGTACGGGGGACCAATGAGCAGTTCTTC | TRBV7-9 | . | once | TRBJ2-1
CASSLGSGDNEQFF | TGTGCCAGCAGTTTGGGTTCCGGGGACAATGAGCAGTTCTTC | TRBV28 | . | many | TRBJ2-1
CASSLGGGFSDGYTF | TGTGCCAGCAGCTTAGGGGGGGGTTTTAGCGATGGCTACACCTTC | TRBV11-2 | . | once | TRBJ1-2
CASTPYLNNEQFF | TGTGCCAGCACACCTTACCTCAACAATGAGCAGTTCTTC | TRBV28 | . | many | TRBJ2-1
CASSLQDGNTEAFF | TGTGCCAGCAGTCTCCAGGACGGAAACACTGAAGCTTTCTTT | TRBV27 | . | many | TRBJ1-1
CASSPSGRANEQYF | TGTGCCAGCAGTCCTAGCGGGAGGGCCAACGAGCAGTACTTC | TRBV12-3/TRBV12-4 | TRBD2 | many | TRBJ2-7
CSARVGGTGANVLTF | TGCAGTGCTAGGGTAGGGGGTACTGGGGCCAACGTCCTGACTTTC | TRBV20-1 | . | . | TRBJ2-6
CASRPSGANNEQFF | TGTGCCAGCAGACCTAGCGGGGCAAACAATGAGCAGTTCTTC | TRBV12-3/TRBV12-4 | TRBD2 | . | TRBJ2-1
CATSDPVASLSTDTQYF | TGTGCCACCAGTGATCCCGTTGCGAGTCTTAGCACAGATACGCAGTATTTT | TRBV24-1 | . | many | TRBJ2-3
CASSRADQGNEKLFF | TGCGCCAGCAGCCGGGCGGACCAGGGGAATGAAAAACTGTTTTTT | TRBV5-1 | . | few | TRBJ1-4
CASSFGQGWNNSPLHF | TGTGCCAGCAGTTTCGGGCAGGGCTGGAATAATTCACCCCTCCACTTT | TRBV28 | . | few | TRBJ1-6
CASSQAGTSGVSDTQYF | TGTGCCAGCAGCCAAGCTGGGACTAGCGGGGTGTCAGATACGCAGTATTTT | TRBV3-1 | TRBD2 | few | TRBJ2-3
CASSEPPGQGTGEQFF | TGTGCCAGCAGCGAACCCCCGGGACAGGGTACGGGTGAGCAGTTCTTC | TRBV28 | TRBD1 | . | TRBJ2-1
CSASEAGTYEQYF | TGCAGTGCTAGTGAGGCAGGGACATACGAGCAGTACTTC | TRBV20-1 | . | many | TRBJ2-7
CASSAKASPQGGYQETQYF | TGTGCCAGCAGTGCAAAGGCTAGCCCACAGGGGGGGTACCAAGAGACCCAGTACTTC | TRBV6-2/TRBV6-3 | . | . | TRBJ2-5
CSALRGRMSGYTF | TGCAGTGCCCTCCGCGGGCGAATGAGTGGCTACACCTTC | TRBV20-1 | . | many | TRBJ1-2
CSARDPTAGTDTQYF | TGCAGTGCTAGAGATCCGACAGCCGGCACAGATACGCAGTATTTT | TRBV20-1 | . | many | TRBJ2-3
CASSQDWPGTYEQYF | TGCGCCAGCAGCCAAGATTGGCCAGGAACCTACGAGCAGTACTTC | TRBV4-1 | . | . | TRBJ2-7
CASSPGEEQGREQYF | TGTGCTAGCAGCCCCGGGGAGGAGCAGGGTCGCGAGCAGTACTTC | TRBV7-7 | . | . | TRBJ2-7
CASSLDYGRFLHEQYF | TGTGCCAGCAGTTTGGATTATGGGCGTTTTCTCCACGAGCAGTACTTC | TRBV27 | . | many | TRBJ2-7
CASSWGWNQPQHF | TGTGCCAGTAGTTGGGGGTGGAATCAGCCCCAGCATTTT | TRBV19 | . | . | TRBJ1-5
CASSYGRVGETQYF | TGTGCCAGCAGCTACGGCAGGGTGGGGGAGACCCAGTACTTC | TRBV6-1 | . | many | TRBJ2-5
CASSFPDRGPAQPQHF | TGTGCCAGCAGTTTCCCGGACAGGGGGCCGGCTCAGCCCCAGCATTTT | TRBV28 | TRBD1 | . | TRBJ1-5
CSVATGGQDGYTF | TGCAGCGTCGCGACAGGAGGTCAGGACGGCTACACCTTC | TRBV29-1 | . | many | TRBJ1-2
CASGKARGATNEKLFF | TGTGCCAGCGGGAAGGCAAGGGGCGCGACTAATGAAAAACTGTTTTTT | TRBV6-1 | . | . | TRBJ1-4
CASTRDARLEGYTF | TGTGCCTCGACCCGGGACGCACGACTTGAAGGCTACACCTTC | TRBV10-3 | . | . | TRBJ1-2
CASSAGPGKGGDIQYF | TGTGCCAGCAGTGCGGGCCCGGGAAAGGGAGGTGACATTCAGTACTTC | TRBV28 | . | many | TRBJ2-4
CASRFKQDINTGELFF | TGTGCCAGCAGATTTAAACAGGACATTAACACCGGGGAGCTGTTTTTT | TRBV12-3/TRBV12-4 | . | few | TRBJ2-2
CASSQWGLGKNYGYTF | TGTGCCAGCAGCCAATGGGGACTAGGAAAAAACTATGGCTACACCTTC | TRBV3-1 | . | . | TRBJ1-2
CSAVGGTQYF | TGCAGTGCTGTTGGGGGGACCCAGTACTTC | TRBV20-1 | . | many | TRBJ2-5
CASSHRTSGSYEQYF | TGTGCCAGCAGCCACCGGACTAGCGGGAGCTACGAGCAGTACTTC | TRBV11-3 | TRBD2 | . | TRBJ2-7
CASSLGPYYGYTF | TGTGCCAGCAGTTTAGGACCCTACTATGGCTACACCTTC | TRBV27 | . | many | TRBJ1-2
CASSWQGADEQFF | TGCGCCAGCAGCTGGCAGGGGGCAGATGAGCAGTTCTTC | TRBV5-1 | TRBD1 | . | TRBJ2-1
CASSLGTPSYEQYF | TGTGCCAGCAGCTTAGGGACACCGTCCTACGAGCAGTACTTC | TRBV28 | . | many | TRBJ2-7
CSARGLAGPSARGETQYF | TGCAGTGCTAGAGGACTAGCGGGGCCTTCAGCTAGGGGGGAGACCCAGTACTTC | TRBV20-1 | TRBD2 | many | TRBJ2-5
CASSILADGQPQHF | TGTGCCAGTAGTATCTTGGCAGACGGTCAGCCCCAGCATTTT | TRBV19 | . | . | TRBJ1-5
CASSFKGGHYEQYF | TGTGCCAGCAGCTTCAAAGGGGGGCACTACGAGCAGTACTTC | TRBV13 | . | . | TRBJ2-7
CASSDYGDEKLFF | TGTGCCAGCAGTGATTACGGAGACGAAAAACTGTTTTTT | TRBV25-1 | . | few | TRBJ1-4
CASSIGTSGQETQYF | TGTGCCAGTAGCATCGGGACTAGCGGCCAAGAGACCCAGTACTTC | TRBV19 | TRBD2 | few | TRBJ2-5
CASRGPYSNQPQHF | TGTGCCAGCCGGGGCCCCTATAGCAATCAGCCCCAGCATTTT | TRBV6-1 | . | . | TRBJ1-5
CASSASGAMNTEAFF | TGTGCCAGCAGCGCCTCAGGGGCGATGAACACTGAAGCTTTCTTT | TRBV9 | . | many | TRBJ1-1
CASAPQGVGTEAFF | TGTGCCAGCGCACCACAGGGGGTCGGCACTGAAGCTTTCTTT | TRBV27 | TRBD1 | many | TRBJ1-1
CASSLNVRAGNYEQYF | TGTGCCAGCAGTTTAAATGTGAGGGCAGGGAACTACGAGCAGTACTTC | TRBV28 | . | many | TRBJ2-7
CASSWKETQYF | TGTGCCAGCAGTTGGAAGGAGACCCAGTACTTC | TRBV6-2/TRBV6-3 | . | many | TRBJ2-5